Included here is one TCR beta chain sequence, with context. The antigen remains undetermined. This record belongs to a study of graft-versus-host responses after intestinal transplantation. Generated by immunoSEQ multiplex PCR, the TCRdb table keeps only in-frame clones and is missing some. This sample yields roughly 85,000 clones, of which approximately 90% are seen a single time; 7.6% belongs to the top ten. Looked up from germline, CDR1 is LNHDA and CDR2 is SQIVND (reference sequence). The V end lost 9 bases, the J end lost 7 bases, and 16 bases lay between the germline ends. The CDR3 sequence is 14 residues long.

The sequenced sample was unstimulated CD8+ T cells sorted from spleen or lymph node cells, obtained before transplant. This chain joins TRBV19 and TRBJ1-6; D gene ambiguous. The receptor was isolated from a human donor who was the organ donor for an intestinal transplant. CDR3 bases: TGTGCCAGCCAAACCCGGCCAGACAATTCACCCCTCCACTTT. Encoded protein: CASQTRPDNSPLHF.